This paragraph covers one TCR beta chain sequence. This clone may be a read error of a much larger clone one base away. In this CDR3 the conserved last residue, phenylalanine or tryptophan, is missing, so a read error is likely. This specimen comes from a study of glioma-infiltrating T cells. TCR alpha and beta CDR3 regions were amplified from RNA using iRepertoire nested multiplex PCR. For one-step reverse transcription and amplification, 100-400 ng of tissue mRNA or PBMC total RNA was used. Via MiXCR, TCRdb re-called the multiplex PCR reads, giving one row per CDR3 protein. The data show approximately 100,000 distinct CDR3 sequences, less than 30% seen once. The V segment lost 6 bases and the J segment 2 bases; nucleotides outside the gene matches: 6. Germline V gene sequence: CDR1 SGHTA, CDR2 FQGNSA. The CDR3 is 14 residues long.

Sample: glioma tissue, nonneoplastic brain tissue, or PBMCs (not recorded which). The origin of this receptor is a human donor with low-grade glioma or glioblastoma, undergoing nonglioma brain surgery, or in good health (not recorded which). V usage is TRBV7-2 and J usage is TRBJ2-7, with TRBD2 identical over 8 bases. The DNA of the CDR3 is TGTGCCAGCAGTCCTAGCGGGCTTCCCTACGAGCAGTACTTA. This translates into CASSPSGLPYEQYL.